The next 30 T cell receptor beta chains were all read from a single sample in a study of blood T cell repertoires in COVID-19. Profiling relied on immunoSEQ multiplex PCR, and the TCRdb table lists in-frame clones only, not all of them. The profile shows some 40,000 clones, roughly nine tenths of them singletons. The sample was peripheral blood. Receptor source: a man between 65 and 85 years old with acute or convalescent COVID-19.

This sequence joins TRBV28 and TRBJ1-5, with D possibly TRBD1 on 5 matching bases. Germline V gene lookup returns CDR1 MDHEN and CDR2 SYDVKM. The CDR3 consists of 16 residues. Deletions cut 3 bases from V and 7 bases from J, with 19 bases between. The CDR3 sequence is CASSLEGRGSGQPQHF. The CDR3 DNA reads TGTGCCAGCAGTTTGGAGGGGAGGGGCTCTGGGCAGCCCCAGCATTTT.

The chain carries TRBV27 and TRBJ1-6, with D maybe TRBD1 (5 bases). Germline V CDR1 and CDR2: MNHEY, SMNVEV (reference sequence). The CDR3 has 16 amino acids. Trimming took off 5 bases at V and 7 bases at J, with 18 bases between the two ends. Here the CDR3 reads CASSLSPTATNSPLHF. As DNA, the CDR3 is TGTGCCAGCAGTCTCTCACCGACAGCGACAAATTCACCCCTCCACTTT.

The V gene is TRBV5-4, the J gene TRBJ2-7; 13 bases align to TRBD2. Losses at the gene ends were 3 bases for V and 2 bases for J; bases not matched to a gene: 11. CDR3 length: 18 amino acids. The germline V gene has CDR1 SGHNT and CDR2 YYREEE (reference sequence). The CDR3 bases are TGTGCCAGCAGCTCGACCCTAGGGACTAGCGGGGTGGCCTACGAGCAGTACTTC. Protein sequence: CASSSTLGTSGVAYEQYF.

The V gene is TRBV7-9, the J gene TRBJ1-1; weak D call: TRBD1 (5 bases). Germline assignment: CDR1 SEHNR and CDR2 FQNEAQ (reference sequence). CDR3 size: 14 residues. V gave up 5 bases and J gave up 5 bases, with 15 bases separating them. The CDR3 loop is CASSPTGMRTEAFF. CDR3 in DNA: TGTGCCAGCAGCCCAACAGGAATGAGGACTGAAGCTTTCTTT.

The chain has TRBV9 and TRBJ1-1; perhaps TRBD1 as D (6 bases). The CDR3 contains 13 residues. Per the germline V gene, CDR1 is SGDLS and CDR2 is YYNGEE. V was trimmed by 0 bases and J by 8 bases, leaving 11 bases between them. CDR3 coding DNA: TGTGCCAGCAGCGTAGCAGGGGCCGAGGAAGCTTTCTTT. It encodes CASSVAGAEEAFF. The complete variable domain, with remaining parts taken from reference TRBV9 and TRBJ1-1, reads DSGVTQTPKHLITATGQRVTLRCSPRSGDLSVYWYQQSLDQGLQFLIQYYNGEERAKGNILERFSAQQFPDLHSELNLSSLELGDSALYFCASSVAGAEEAFFGQGTRLTVV.

The CDR3 here is CASSSGQTNEKLFF. CDR3 coding DNA: TGTGCCAGCAGCTCGGGACAGACTAATGAAAAACTGTTTTTT. V and J are TRBV11-1 and TRBJ1-4; the match to TRBD1 covers 7 bases. Per the germline V gene, CDR1 is SGHAT and CDR2 is FQDESV (reference sequence). Trimming took 4 bases from V and 2 from J; bases not matched to a gene: 1. This CDR3 has 14 amino acids.

The genes are TRBV6-6 and TRBJ1-4, with D unresolved. This CDR3 is built from 11 residues. Deletions cut 5 bases from V and 8 bases from J, with 6 bases between. CDR1 MNHNY and CDR2 SVGAGI come from the germline V gene (reference sequence). The CDR3 loop is CASSRQEKLFF. The DNA of the CDR3 is TGTGCCAGCAGTCGTCAGGAAAAACTGTTTTTT.

The rearrangement links TRBV3-1 (or the pseudogene TRBV3-2) to TRBJ2-2, with 8 bases aligning to TRBD1. Germline trimming cut 4 bases from V and 4 bases from J; bases unmatched to any gene: 8. This CDR3 has 16 amino acids. Germline values: CDR1 LGHDT, CDR2 YNNKEL (reference sequence). The CDR3 nucleotides read TGTGCCAGCAGCCGAAGGGACAGGAAGGTCACCGGGGAGCTGTTTTTT. Its protein is CASSRRDRKVTGELFF.

The gene calls are TRBV24-1 and TRBJ2-1; 8 positions agree with TRBD1. Trimming removed 2 bases from V and 2 bases from J; junction bases left unmatched: 1. This CDR3 has 15 amino acids. Per germline, CDR1 KGHDR and CDR2 SFDVKD. CDR3 coding DNA: TGTGCCACCAGTGATTCAGGGGGCGCCTACAATGAGCAGTTCTTC. Its protein product is CATSDSGGAYNEQFF.

This rearrangement joins TRBV5-5 to TRBJ1-4; TRBD1 matches 7 bases. The CDR3 totals 15 residues. The germline V gene has CDR1 SGHKS and CDR2 YYEKEE (reference sequence). V dropped 3 bases and J dropped 7; count of bases not matched to a gene: 9. The CDR3 sequence is CASSSLSGGSEKLFF. In nucleotides, the CDR3 is TGTGCCAGCAGCTCATTGTCAGGGGGTAGTGAAAAACTGTTTTTT. Full variable domain (missing parts from reference TRBV5-5 and TRBJ1-4): DAGVTQSPTHLIKTRGQQVTLRCSPISGHKSVSWYQQVLGQGPQFIFQYYEKEERGRGNFPDRFSARQFPNYSSELNVNALLLGDSALYLCASSSLSGGSEKLFFGSGTQLSVL.

The gene calls are TRBV7-3 and TRBJ2-1, with 9 bases identical to TRBD2. The V gene end was trimmed by 0 bases and the J gene end by 5 bases; junction bases not matched to a gene: 2. CDR1 and CDR2 (germline): SGHTA, FQGTGA. This CDR3 has 15 residues. The DNA for the CDR3 is TGTGCCAGCAGCTTAACACTAGCGGGCCACAATGAGCAGTTCTTC. Translated: CASSLTLAGHNEQFF.

The genes are TRBV24-1 and TRBJ1-2, with 7 nucleotides matching TRBD1. V lost 2 bases, J lost 4 bases, and 3 bases stayed unmatched. The CDR3 covers 14 residues. Germline V gene sequence: CDR1 KGHDR, CDR2 SFDVKD. The CDR3 region is CATSDSGQFYGYTF. CDR3 coding DNA: TGTGCCACCAGTGATTCGGGACAGTTCTATGGCTACACCTTC.

Concerning this clone: The sample holds other DNA sequences that translate to the same CDR3. This chain joins TRBV7-2 and TRBJ1-1; 7 nucleotides line up with TRBD1. Germline assignment: CDR1 SGHTA and CDR2 FQGNSA. This CDR3 contains 14 residues. Germline trimming cut 5 bases from V and 5 bases from J; bases unmatched to any gene: 8. CDR3 sequence: CASSQQGFGTEAFF. The CDR3 DNA reads TGTGCCAGCAGCCAACAGGGGTTCGGAACTGAAGCTTTCTTT.

The CDR3 is CASSSDSAGNTIYF. CDR3 bases: TGCGCCAGCAGCTCGGACAGTGCTGGAAACACCATATATTTT. The chain joins TRBV5-1 to TRBJ1-3, with a possible D match to TRBD1 (6 bases). Per the germline V gene, CDR1 is SGHRS and CDR2 is YFSETQ. The CDR3 totals 14 residues. The germline V and J ends were trimmed by 3 bases and 2 bases, with 9 bases remaining between them.

The table lists this clone with a count of one. The DNA for the CDR3 is TGTGCCAGCAGCCAAGAGGGGACTAGCGGGGTCACCGGGGAGCTGTTTTTT. Translation gives CASSQEGTSGVTGELFF. The chain combines TRBV4-2 with TRBJ2-2; 13 bases line up with TRBD2. The V gene end was trimmed by 0 bases and the J gene end by 4 bases; junction bases not matched to a gene: 2. This CDR3 has 17 amino acids. Germline V gives CDR1 LGHNA, CDR2 YNFKEQ.

This clone appeared once. This sequence joins TRBV5-4 and TRBJ1-4; the D gene is possibly TRBD1 (6 bases). Trimming left V 4 bases short and J 5 bases short, with 12 bases between. The CDR3 is 14 residues long. Germline CDR1 SGHNT, CDR2 YYREEE (reference sequence). The CDR3, as DNA: TGTGCCAGCAGCGAACAGGGCGCCAATGAAAAACTGTTTTTT. It yields the protein CASSEQGANEKLFF.

The CDR3 nucleotides read TGTGCCACGGGACTAGCGAACGCAGATACGCAGTATTTT. It yields the protein CATGLANADTQYF. This rearrangement joins TRBV14 to TRBJ2-3, with 10 nucleotides matching TRBD2. J gave up 4 bases and V 10 bases, and 5 bases lay outside the gene matches. The germline CDR1 and CDR2 sequences are SGHDN and FVKESK. The CDR3 has 13 amino acids.

CDR3 region: CASVETAGAGGYTF. CDR3 DNA: TGCGCCAGTGTCGAAACAGCAGGGGCTGGTGGCTACACCTTC. The chain is built from TRBV5-1 and TRBJ1-2; TRBD1 might be the D (6 bases). Germline CDR1 and CDR2: SGHRS and YFSETQ. The CDR3 has 14 amino acids. V lost 8 bases and J 7 bases, leaving 21 bases between the germline ends.

The V and J genes are TRBV29-1 and TRBJ1-2, with 9 bases aligning to TRBD1. Germline V lookup: CDR1 SQVTM, CDR2 ANQGSEA. This CDR3 has 14 amino acids. Unmatched junction bases numbered 11, after V lost 5 bases and J lost 7 bases. The CDR3 DNA is TGCAGCGTTTCCGGGACAGGGCTGCCTAGTGGCTACACCTTC. This codes for CSVSGTGLPSGYTF.

The V gene is TRBV6-2 or TRBV6-3, the J gene TRBJ2-7, with D maybe TRBD2 (5 bases). CDR1 and CDR2 from the germline V gene are MNHEY and SVGEGT. Trimming stripped 0 bases from V and 4 bases from J, with 10 bases between. CDR3 size: 14 residues. The CDR3 region has the DNA TGTGCCAGCAGTTACTCGAACAGACTATACGAGCAGTACTTC. Translation gives CASSYSNRLYEQYF.

This clone was detected only once. The genes are TRBV6-4 and TRBJ1-1; D unclear. The CDR3 runs to 13 residues. Germline-derived CDR1 and CDR2 are MRHNA and SNTAGT. Between the trimmed V and J ends, which lost 3 bases and 1 base, there was a span of 6 bases. The CDR3 is CASSEGRNTEAFF. Here the CDR3 DNA reads TGTGCCAGCAGTGAGGGCAGGAACACTGAAGCTTTCTTT.

The J gene is TRBJ1-6, the V gene TRBV15; possibly TRBD1 for D (5 bases). Germline-derived CDR1 and CDR2 are LNHNV and YYDKDF (reference sequence). The V gene lost 0 bases and the J gene lost 5 bases, with 8 bases spanning the gap. The CDR3 runs to 15 residues. In DNA, the CDR3 is TGTGCCACCAGCAGAGAACACAGGAATAATTCACCCCTCCACTTT. Translated, it gives CATSREHRNNSPLHF.

This sequence joins TRBV5-6 and TRBJ2-3, with 8 bases identical to TRBD1. The CDR3 covers 16 residues. CDR1 is SGHDT and CDR2 is YYEEEE in the germline V gene. J was trimmed by 8 bases and V by 4 bases; bases with no gene match: 15. CDR3 region: CASSRYGTGHSVTQYF. DNA of the CDR3: TGTGCCAGCAGCAGATACGGGACAGGACATTCCGTTACGCAGTATTTT. The full variable domain, completed using reference TRBV5-6 and TRBJ2-3, is DAGVTQSPTHLIKTRGQQVTLRCSPKSGHDTVSWYQQALGQGPQFIFQYYEEEERQRGNFPDRFSGHQFPNYSSELNVNALLLGDSALYLCASSRYGTGHSVTQYFGPGTRLTVL.

The V and J genes are TRBV24-1 and TRBJ2-2; the match to TRBD1 covers 10 bases. This CDR3 is built from 16 residues. Trimming cost V 4 bases and J 4 bases; bases outside gene matches: 5. From germline, CDR1 is KGHDR and CDR2 SFDVKD. The CDR3 sequence is CATSDRQGAATGELFF. DNA for the CDR3: TGTGCCACCAGTGACCGACAGGGGGCGGCCACCGGGGAGCTGTTTTTT.

The V call is TRBV10-3, the J call TRBJ1-5; 9 positions agree with TRBD1. The V gene end was trimmed by 0 bases and the J gene end by 7 bases; junction bases not matched to a gene: 7. The CDR3 totals 16 residues. Germline CDR1 and CDR2: ENHRY and SYGVKD. The CDR3 nucleotides read TGTGCCATCAGTGAGTCGATGGGACAGGGTGGACAGCCCCAGCATTTT. Translation: CAISESMGQGGQPQHF.

The gene calls are TRBV7-2 and TRBJ1-1; TRBD1 matches at 7 bases. Germline V gene lookup returns CDR1 SGHTA and CDR2 FQGNSA. The trim removed 1 base at V and 0 bases at J, leaving 8 bases unmatched. The CDR3 extends over 17 amino acids. The CDR3 nucleotides are TGTGCCAGCAGCTTAGGACGACAGGGTAACTTGAACACTGAAGCTTTCTTT. This gives the protein CASSLGRQGNLNTEAFF.

CDR3 DNA: TGTGCCAGCAGTTTACCAAGCGGGAGAACCTACGAGCAGTACTTC. This encodes CASSLPSGRTYEQYF. V gene TRBV28 combines with J gene TRBJ2-7; 8 bases agree with TRBD2. CDR3 length: 15 residues. Germline values: CDR1 MDHEN, CDR2 SYDVKM. V dropped 2 bases and J dropped 2; count of bases not matched to a gene: 5.

V gene TRBV10-3 combines with J gene TRBJ2-5; no reliable D call. V was clipped by 9 bases and J by 5 bases, with 13 bases between them. From germline, CDR1 is ENHRY and CDR2 SYGVKD. The CDR3 runs to 12 residues. The CDR3 reads CAIAPSRETQYF. The CDR3 DNA reads TGTGCCATTGCCCCATCCCGGGAGACCCAGTACTTC.

V and J are TRBV5-6 and TRBJ1-2; D uncertain. This CDR3 is built from 16 residues. Trimming pared 2 bases from V and 0 bases from J, leaving 14 bases between. Germline lookup yields CDR1 SGHDT and CDR2 YYEEEE. The CDR3 nucleotides are TGTGCCAGCAGCTTAGGCCAGTTAACAGCTAACTATGGCTACACCTTC. Translating it yields CASSLGQLTANYGYTF.

The chain employs TRBV7-3 and TRBJ2-1, with TRBD2 as a possible D gene (6 bases). The CDR3 spans 13 residues. Trimming shortened V by 3 bases and J by 6 bases, and 9 bases separated the two germline ends. Germline values: CDR1 SGHTA, CDR2 FQGTGA. Written as DNA, the CDR3 is TGTGCCAGCAGCTTCGGAGGGGTCAATGAGCAGTTCTTC. Translation gives CASSFGGVNEQFF.